This TCR beta chain was sequenced for a study of T cells after yellow fever vaccination. Only a few counts were recorded for this clonotype. TCRdb redid the calling of the 5' RACE reads with MiXCR, one entry per CDR3 protein. The sample has roughly 240,000 distinct CDR3 sequences, roughly 6.2% seen once. The clonotype originates from a young man who received the YFV17D yellow fever vaccine. The sample was CD4+ T cells sorted from PBMCs, taken on the day of the yellow fever booster vaccination.

The CDR3 loop is CASTGVGPGEQYF. CDR3 nucleotides: TGTGCCAGCACCGGCGTGGGCCCGGGCGAGCAGTACTTC. This chain uses TRBV12-3 or TRBV12-4 with TRBJ2-7; D is uncertain. The V end lost 7 bases, the J end lost 6 bases, and 16 bases lay between the germline ends. This CDR3 comprises 13 residues.